The rows below give T cell receptor beta chains drawn from one sample of a study of cytomegalovirus exposure and HLA in healthy donors. The protocol was immunoSEQ multiplex PCR, while the TCRdb copy is restricted to in-frame clones and leaves out a portion. The table shows around 100,000 clones, with around 82% occurring only once. Material for sequencing was PBMCs. The source is a woman under 30 in good health and CMV-seropositive. Both conserved end residues are trimmed from each CDR3. A D gene is named only where the DNA matches it firmly.

V: TRBV7-9; D: TRBD1; J: TRBJ1-1; CDR3: ASSIGTGGLYTEAF
V: TRBV27; D: TRBD1; J: TRBJ2-1; CDR3: ASSPGTGFYNEQF
V: TRBV7-7; D: .; J: TRBJ2-5; CDR3: ASSPTSIETQY
V: TRBV7-8; D: .; J: TRBJ1-2; CDR3: ASSLARDPASNYGYT
V: TRBV7-6; D: .; J: TRBJ1-6; CDR3: ASSAGFQSSYNSPLH
V: TRBV29-1; D: .; J: TRBJ1-2; CDR3: SVCESGFSYGYT
V: TRBV29-1; D: .; J: TRBJ1-3; CDR3: SVGGGNTIY
V: TRBV9; D: .; J: TRBJ2-7; CDR3: ASSRTGGLPPYEQY
V: TRBV11-2; D: .; J: TRBJ1-5; CDR3: ASSLRGDRSNQPQH
V: TRBV7-7; D: .; J: TRBJ2-1; CDR3: ASSLGSGSYNEQF
V: TRBV28; D: .; J: TRBJ2-7; CDR3: ASSFFGGEAYEQY
V: TRBV28; D: TRBD1; J: TRBJ1-2; CDR3: ASRMGQQYGYT
V: TRBV2; D: .; J: TRBJ1-2; CDR3: ASSEAESSGYT
V: TRBV7-8; D: TRBD2; J: TRBJ2-1; CDR3: ASSLGLAGGPSSYNEQF
V: TRBV4-1; D: .; J: TRBJ1-5; CDR3: ASSQAGDFQPQH
V: TRBV5-1; D: .; J: TRBJ2-7; CDR3: ASSSAPPTDSYEQY
V: TRBV10-1; D: TRBD2; J: TRBJ2-1; CDR3: ASSDVAGGLPEQF
V: TRBV9; D: TRBD2; J: TRBJ2-7; CDR3: ASSFEGLAGSEQY
V: TRBV7-6; D: TRBD1; J: TRBJ2-3; CDR3: ASSIGTGASTDTQY
V: TRBV4-2; D: TRBD2; J: TRBJ2-7; CDR3: ASSQEAGVISGQY
V: TRBV28; D: .; J: TRBJ2-7; CDR3: ASSSINSDYTFNYEQY
V: TRBV6-5; D: .; J: TRBJ1-5; CDR3: ASSYSQGSQPQH
V: TRBV7-2; D: TRBD2; J: TRBJ2-3; CDR3: ASSLSSGSVTDTQY
V: TRBV5-1; D: TRBD1; J: TRBJ2-5; CDR3: ASSLAGGQGAQETQY
V: TRBV5-5; D: TRBD1; J: TRBJ2-7; CDR3: ASSLDGTGGFEQY
V: TRBV18; D: .; J: TRBJ2-7; CDR3: ASSPGSGEQY
V: TRBV4-1; D: .; J: TRBJ1-5; CDR3: ASSPQGLQANQPQH
V: TRBV11-2; D: .; J: TRBJ2-7; CDR3: ASSSTRGTRGREQY
V: TRBV30; D: TRBD1; J: TRBJ2-5; CDR3: AWSNYRDRVQETQY
V: TRBV29-1; D: .; J: TRBJ2-7; CDR3: SVEGSGYEQY
V: TRBV18; D: .; J: TRBJ2-3; CDR3: ASSPLGQNTDTQY
V: TRBV29-1; D: TRBD1; J: TRBJ1-6; CDR3: SLMTGQDSPLH
V: TRBV4-1; D: .; J: TRBJ2-1; CDR3: ASSQDEGQTKVDEQF
V: TRBV6-6; D: .; J: TRBJ2-1; CDR3: ASSFINEQF
V: TRBV11-2; D: TRBD2; J: TRBJ2-3; CDR3: ASSTAGGGFPDTQY
V: TRBV5-1; D: .; J: TRBJ2-2; CDR3: ASSPDGGPGELF
V: TRBV19; D: TRBD1; J: TRBJ1-4; CDR3: ASSPLRTGGLANEKLF
V: TRBV5-6; D: .; J: TRBJ1-5; CDR3: ASSLGAGGGNQPQH
V: TRBV11-3; D: .; J: TRBJ2-1; CDR3: ASSLDRASYNEQF